This T cell receptor (beta chain) was retrieved from a study of cytomegalovirus exposure and HLA in healthy donors. Regarding the study as a whole: Earlier analysis yielded a pattern in which most TCR beta V segments were productive about 90% or about 30% of the time. Common viral pathogens seemed to be connected with several of the most significant clusters, according to a later analysis. The authors considered a cluster of highly shared sequence variants likely to be a sequencing artifact.

Primers included in the PCR were 60 Vbeta and 13 Jbeta primers. Clones were sequenced by immunoSEQ multiplex PCR, and TCRdb holds only the in-frame ones, with some missing. This table holds 45,000 to 70,000 clones, approximately 80% found once. As concerns this clone: Its cognate antigen is unknown.

V was clipped by 2 bases and J by 6 bases; unmatched bases: 7. The germline V gene encodes CDR1 SQVTM and CDR2 ANQGSEA. CDR3 size: 14 residues. This TCR came from a man over 45 in good health and CMV-seronegative. V gene TRBV29-1 combines with J gene TRBJ2-7, with TRBD1 matching 10 bases. Sequenced input: PBMCs. DNA for the CDR3: TGCAGCGTTGAACCCGGGGACAGGGGATCCGAGCAGTACTTC. Translation: CSVEPGDRGSEQYF.